Below, 5 T cell receptor beta chains from the same sample are listed, as sequenced in a study of shared clonotypes between healthy human individuals. Data came from immunoSEQ multiplex PCR; TCRdb stores just in-frame clones and leaves some out. The sample has over 2 million clones, about 94% seen once. The naive CD8 fraction comprised CD45RO-negative cells positively selected for CCR7 and excluded terminally differentiated effector memory CD45RA+ cells. The sequenced sample was naive CD8+ T cells sorted from blood. Receptors were obtained from a man younger than 30 in good health.

The V and J genes are TRBV5-1 and TRBJ1-2, with 9 bases matching TRBD1. CDR3 size: 16 residues. In germline, CDR1 is SGHRS, CDR2 YFSETQ. The J segment lost 3 bases and the V segment lost 3 bases, leaving 9 bases of the junction unmatched. CDR3 nucleotide sequence: TGCGCCAGCAGCTCGGACCGGGACAGGGAAGACTATGGCTACACCTTC. This codes for CASSSDRDREDYGYTF.

This chain links TRBV27 with TRBJ2-3; D is unresolved. Germline loops: CDR1 MNHEY, CDR2 SMNVEV (reference sequence). Trimming shortened V by 2 bases and J by 0 bases, and 9 bases separated the two germline ends. The CDR3 has 15 amino acids. In DNA form, the CDR3 reads TGTGCCAGCAGTTTAATTAGAGGTAGCACAGATACGCAGTATTTT. Translating it yields CASSLIRGSTDTQYF.

The chain has TRBV7-8 and TRBJ2-7; 10 bases fit TRBD1. The CDR3 runs to 14 residues. J was trimmed by 1 base and V by 5 bases; bases with no gene match: 2. The germline gives CDR1 SGHVS, CDR2 FQNEAQ. The CDR3 DNA follows: TGTGCCAGCAGCCGACAGGGGGCGTCCTACGAGCAGTACTTC. This sequence encodes CASSRQGASYEQYF.

Remarks on this clone: Other nucleotide sequences in the sample specify the same CDR3. The V and J genes are TRBV4-3 and TRBJ1-5; D is undetermined. V was shortened by 0 bases and J by 5 bases, with 11 bases between the two germline ends. There are 15 residues in the CDR3. Germline values: CDR1 LGHNA, CDR2 YSLEER. CDR3 bases: TGCGCCAGCAGCCAAGATCGGGGAAGGGATCAGCCCCAGCATTTT. Amino acids: CASSQDRGRDQPQHF.

As for this clone: The sample holds other DNA sequences that translate to the same CDR3. V and J are TRBV20-1 and TRBJ2-7; tentatively, D is TRBD1 or TRBD2 (5 bases each). Per germline, CDR1 DFQATT and CDR2 SNEGSKA (reference sequence). Trimming removed 6 bases from V and 5 bases from J, with 8 bases in between. The CDR3 contains 10 residues. The CDR3 DNA reads as TGCAGTGCAGGGACGGACGAGCAGTACTTC. The encoded protein is CSAGTDEQYF.